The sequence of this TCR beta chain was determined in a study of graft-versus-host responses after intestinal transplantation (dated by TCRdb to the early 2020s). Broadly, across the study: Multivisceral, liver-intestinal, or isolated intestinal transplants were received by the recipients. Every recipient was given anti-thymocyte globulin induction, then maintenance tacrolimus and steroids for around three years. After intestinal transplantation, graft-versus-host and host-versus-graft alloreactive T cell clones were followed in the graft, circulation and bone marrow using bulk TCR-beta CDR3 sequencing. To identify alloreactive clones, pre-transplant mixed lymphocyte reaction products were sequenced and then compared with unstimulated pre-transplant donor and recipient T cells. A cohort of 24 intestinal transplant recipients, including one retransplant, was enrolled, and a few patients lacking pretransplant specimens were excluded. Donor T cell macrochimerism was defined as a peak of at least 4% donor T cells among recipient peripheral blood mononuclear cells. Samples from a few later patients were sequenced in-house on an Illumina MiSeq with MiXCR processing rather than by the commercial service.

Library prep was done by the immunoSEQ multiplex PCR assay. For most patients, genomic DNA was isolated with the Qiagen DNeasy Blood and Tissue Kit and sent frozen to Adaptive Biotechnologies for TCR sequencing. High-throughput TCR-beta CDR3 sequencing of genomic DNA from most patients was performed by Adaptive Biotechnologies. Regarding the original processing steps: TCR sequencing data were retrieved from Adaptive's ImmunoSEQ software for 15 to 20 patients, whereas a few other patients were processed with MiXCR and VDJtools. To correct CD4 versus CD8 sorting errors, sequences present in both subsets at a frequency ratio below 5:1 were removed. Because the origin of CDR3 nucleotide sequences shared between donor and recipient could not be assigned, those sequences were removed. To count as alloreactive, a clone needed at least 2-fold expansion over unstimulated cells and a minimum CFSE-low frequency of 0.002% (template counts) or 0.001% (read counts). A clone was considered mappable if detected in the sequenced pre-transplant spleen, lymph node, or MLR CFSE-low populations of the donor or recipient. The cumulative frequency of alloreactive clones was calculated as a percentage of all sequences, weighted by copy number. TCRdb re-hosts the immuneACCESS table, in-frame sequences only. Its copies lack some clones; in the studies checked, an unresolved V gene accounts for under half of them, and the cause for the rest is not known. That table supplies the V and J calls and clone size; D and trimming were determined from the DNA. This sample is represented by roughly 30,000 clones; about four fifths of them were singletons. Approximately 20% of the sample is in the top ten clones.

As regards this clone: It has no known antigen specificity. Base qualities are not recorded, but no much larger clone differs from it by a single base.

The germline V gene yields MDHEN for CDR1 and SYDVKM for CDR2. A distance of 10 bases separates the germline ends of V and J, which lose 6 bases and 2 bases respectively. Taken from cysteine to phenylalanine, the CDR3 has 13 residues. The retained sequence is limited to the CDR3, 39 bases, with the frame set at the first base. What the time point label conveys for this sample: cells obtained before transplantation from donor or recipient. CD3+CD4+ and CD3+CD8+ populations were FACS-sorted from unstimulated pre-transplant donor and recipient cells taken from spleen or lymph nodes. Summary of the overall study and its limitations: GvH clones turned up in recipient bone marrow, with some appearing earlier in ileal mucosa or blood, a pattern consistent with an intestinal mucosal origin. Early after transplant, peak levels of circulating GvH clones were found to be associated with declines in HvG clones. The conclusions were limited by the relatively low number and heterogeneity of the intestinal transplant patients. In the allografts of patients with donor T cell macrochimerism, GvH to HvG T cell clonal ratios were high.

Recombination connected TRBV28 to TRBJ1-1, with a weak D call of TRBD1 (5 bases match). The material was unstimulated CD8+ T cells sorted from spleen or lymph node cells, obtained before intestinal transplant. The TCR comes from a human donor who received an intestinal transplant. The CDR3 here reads CASSSGLNTEAFF. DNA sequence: TGTGCCAGCAGCTCAGGGCTAAACACTGAAGCTTTCTTT.